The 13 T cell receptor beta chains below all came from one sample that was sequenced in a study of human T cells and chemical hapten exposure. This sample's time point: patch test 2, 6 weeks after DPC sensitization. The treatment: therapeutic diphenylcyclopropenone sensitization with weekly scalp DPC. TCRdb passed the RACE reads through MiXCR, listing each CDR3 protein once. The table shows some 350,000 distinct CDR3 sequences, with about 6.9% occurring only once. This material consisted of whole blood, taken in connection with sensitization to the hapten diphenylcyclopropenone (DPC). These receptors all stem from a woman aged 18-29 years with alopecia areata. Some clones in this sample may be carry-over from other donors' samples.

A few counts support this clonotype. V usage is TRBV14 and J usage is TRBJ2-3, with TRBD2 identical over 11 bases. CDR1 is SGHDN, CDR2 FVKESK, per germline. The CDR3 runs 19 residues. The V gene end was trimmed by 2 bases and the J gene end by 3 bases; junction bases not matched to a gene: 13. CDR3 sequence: CASSQWRGRLAGRTDTQYF. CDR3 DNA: TGTGCCAGCAGCCAATGGAGGGGGCGACTAGCGGGAAGGACAGATACGCAGTATTTT.

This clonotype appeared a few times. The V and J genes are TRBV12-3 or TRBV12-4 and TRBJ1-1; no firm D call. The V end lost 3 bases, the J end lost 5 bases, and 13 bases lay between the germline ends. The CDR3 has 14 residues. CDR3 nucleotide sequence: TGTGCCAGCAGTTTGGAAAGGTGGGCGACTGAAGCTTTCTTT. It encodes CASSLERWATEAFF.

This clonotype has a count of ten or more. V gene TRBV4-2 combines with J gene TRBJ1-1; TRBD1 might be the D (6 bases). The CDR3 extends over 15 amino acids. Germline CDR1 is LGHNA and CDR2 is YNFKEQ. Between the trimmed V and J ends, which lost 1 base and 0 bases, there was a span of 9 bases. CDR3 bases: TGTGCCAGCAGCCAAGGAGCAGGGGTGAACACTGAAGCTTTCTTT. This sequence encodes CASSQGAGVNTEAFF.

Written as DNA, the CDR3 is TGTGCCAGCTCACCACCGAGCGTGGGTACAGATACGCAGTATTTT. Protein sequence: CASSPPSVGTDTQYF. V is TRBV18 and J is TRBJ2-3; D is unclear. Trimming stripped 0 bases from V and 3 bases from J, with 10 bases between. This CDR3 has 15 amino acids. Germline lookup yields CDR1 KGHSH and CDR2 LQKENI.

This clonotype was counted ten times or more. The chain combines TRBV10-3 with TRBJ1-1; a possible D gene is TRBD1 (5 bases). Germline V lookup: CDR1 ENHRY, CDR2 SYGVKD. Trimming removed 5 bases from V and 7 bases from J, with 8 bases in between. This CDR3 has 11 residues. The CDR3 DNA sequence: TGTGCCATCAGTCAAGGGGATGAAGCTTTCTTT. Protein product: CAISQGDEAFF.

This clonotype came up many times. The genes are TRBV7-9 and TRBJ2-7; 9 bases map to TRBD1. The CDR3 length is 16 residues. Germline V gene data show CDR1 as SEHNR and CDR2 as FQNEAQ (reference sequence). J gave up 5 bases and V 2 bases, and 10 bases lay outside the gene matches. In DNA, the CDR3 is TGTGCCAGCAGCTTATTTTTTCGGACAGGGGCCGACGAGCAGTACTTC. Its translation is CASSLFFRTGADEQYF. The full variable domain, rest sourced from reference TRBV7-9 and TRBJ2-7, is DTGVSQNPRHKITKRGQNVTFRCDPISEHNRLYWYRQTLGQGPEFLTYFQNEAQLEKSRLLSDRFSAERPKGSFSTLEIQRTEQGDSAMYLCASSLFFRTGADEQYFGPGTRLTVT.

The CDR3 DNA reads TGTGCCAGCAGCTCCGGGACTAGCGTGTATACGCAGTATTTT. Translating it yields CASSSGTSVYTQYF. This chain links TRBV7-2 with TRBJ2-3; 10 positions match TRBD2. The CDR3 totals 14 residues. Losses at the gene ends were 4 bases for V and 7 bases for J; bases not matched to a gene: 5. Germline V gene sequence: CDR1 SGHTA, CDR2 FQGNSA.

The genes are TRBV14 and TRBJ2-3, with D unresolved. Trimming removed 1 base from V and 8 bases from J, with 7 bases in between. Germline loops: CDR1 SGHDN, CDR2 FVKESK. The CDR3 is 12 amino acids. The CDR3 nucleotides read TGTGCCAGCAGCCAAGGTTGGGCTACGCAGTATTTT. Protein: CASSQGWATQYF.

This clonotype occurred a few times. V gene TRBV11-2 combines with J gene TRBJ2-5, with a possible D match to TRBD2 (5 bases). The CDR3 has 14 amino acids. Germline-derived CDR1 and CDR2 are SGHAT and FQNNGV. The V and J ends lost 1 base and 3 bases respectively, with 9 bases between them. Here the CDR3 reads CASSLVTTEETQYF. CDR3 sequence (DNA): TGTGCCAGCAGCTTAGTGACTACAGAAGAGACCCAGTACTTC.

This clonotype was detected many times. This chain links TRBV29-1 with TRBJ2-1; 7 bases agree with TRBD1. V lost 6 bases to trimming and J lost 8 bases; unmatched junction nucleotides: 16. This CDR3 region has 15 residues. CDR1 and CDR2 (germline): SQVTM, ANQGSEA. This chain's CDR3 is CSVPELDHRGDEQFF. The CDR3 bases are TGCAGCGTCCCAGAATTAGACCACAGGGGTGATGAGCAGTTCTTC.

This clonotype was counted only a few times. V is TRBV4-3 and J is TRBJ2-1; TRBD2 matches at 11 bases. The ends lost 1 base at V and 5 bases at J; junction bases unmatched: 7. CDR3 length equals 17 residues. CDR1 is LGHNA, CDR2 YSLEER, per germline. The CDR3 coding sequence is TGCGCCAGCAGCCAAGGGATAGCGGGGGGGCCGGACAATGAGCAGTTCTTC. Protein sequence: CASSQGIAGGPDNEQFF.

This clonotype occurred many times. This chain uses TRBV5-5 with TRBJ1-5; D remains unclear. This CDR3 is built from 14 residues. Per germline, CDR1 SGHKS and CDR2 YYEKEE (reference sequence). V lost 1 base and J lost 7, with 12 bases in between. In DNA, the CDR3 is TGTGCCAGCAGCTTGCGACGGGTAGAGCAGCCCCAGCATTTT. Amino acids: CASSLRRVEQPQHF.

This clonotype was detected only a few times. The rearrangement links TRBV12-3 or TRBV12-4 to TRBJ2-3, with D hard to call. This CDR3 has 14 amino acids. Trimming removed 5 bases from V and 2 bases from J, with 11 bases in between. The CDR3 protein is CASSPYQSTDTQYF. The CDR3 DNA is TGTGCCAGCAGTCCTTATCAATCCACAGATACGCAGTATTTT.